Given below is one TCR beta chain in context. V was cut by 2 bases and J by 3 bases, with 10 bases left in between. CDR1 MNHEY and CDR2 SVGAGI come from the germline V gene. The CDR3 has 14 amino acids. The source of the sample is a study of cytomegalovirus exposure and HLA in healthy donors. Sequencing was performed with immunoSEQ multiplex PCR; in TCRdb, only in-frame clones are kept and a portion is missing. The sample yields tens of thousands of clones, roughly 84% seen once. The receptor was derived from a woman aged 18 to 35 in good health and CMV-seropositive. Sequences were obtained from PBMCs. The chain is built from TRBV6-5 and TRBJ1-2; D is ambiguous. CDR3 amino acids: CASSYRHEYYGYTF. DNA for the CDR3: TGTGCCAGCAGTTACAGACACGAGTACTATGGCTACACCTTC.